These 18 T cell receptor beta chains originate from one sample sequenced in a study of T cell responses to AZD1222 COVID-19 vaccine (dated by TCRdb to about 2021). In the paper's terms, the time point label means: baseline before first vaccination. The library was obtained by the immunoSEQ multiplex PCR assay. The clones in this table, taken by TCRdb from immuneACCESS, are in-frame only. Not every clone is retained; where verified, under half of the shortfall comes from an unresolved V gene, and the cause of the rest is unknown. The table for this sample lists about 160,000 clones; around nine tenths of them were counted only once. About 1.5% of the sample is taken by the ten largest. This sample comprised peripheral blood, obtained on day 0 of AZD1222 vaccination. Source of these receptors: an adult in good health.

This clone turned up a few times. The genes are TRBV19 and TRBJ1-5; 8 bases map to TRBD1. The CDR3 totals 14 residues. Trimming removed 5 bases from V and 6 bases from J; junction bases left unmatched: 6. Germline V CDR1 and CDR2: LNHDA, SQIVND (reference sequence). The DNA for the CDR3 is TGTGCCAGTAGTGGGTGGACAGGGATTCAGCCCCAGCATTTT. Translation gives CASSGWTGIQPQHF.

In this sample, this clone turned up once. The chain has TRBV14 and TRBJ1-1; D possibly corresponds to TRBD1 (5 bases). Germline-derived CDR1 and CDR2 are SGHDN and FVKESK. V lost 4 bases and J 4 bases, leaving 13 bases between the germline ends. The length of the CDR3 is 14 residues. This chain's CDR3 is CASSLGTFGTEAFF. CDR3 nucleotide sequence: TGTGCCAGCAGCCTTGGGACGTTTGGCACTGAAGCTTTCTTT.

The rearrangement links TRBV5-1 to TRBJ1-1, with 7 nucleotides matching TRBD1. The CDR3 spans 14 residues. Germline V lookup: CDR1 SGHRS, CDR2 YFSETQ. With V trimmed by 2 bases and J by 3 bases, 4 bases remained unmatched. CDR3 protein: CASSFRDSYTEAFF. Here the CDR3 DNA reads TGCGCCAGCAGCTTCCGGGACAGCTACACTGAAGCTTTCTTT.

The chain joins TRBV11-3 to TRBJ2-1, with TRBD2 matching 15 bases. V trimming: 0 bases; J trimming: 8 bases; junction bases outside the gene matches: 8. The CDR3 contains 18 residues. Germline lookup yields CDR1 SGHNT and CDR2 YENEEA. The CDR3 region is CASSLDGLAGGAGYEQFF. The CDR3 DNA sequence: TGTGCCAGCAGCTTAGACGGACTAGCGGGGGGGGCCGGTTATGAGCAGTTCTTC.

The genes are TRBV27 and TRBJ2-7, with 8 bases aligning to TRBD1. Germline-derived CDR1 and CDR2 are MNHEY and SMNVEV (reference sequence). This CDR3 has 14 residues. V lost 6 bases to trimming and J lost 5 bases; unmatched junction nucleotides: 9. The chain's CDR3 is CASSLSQGAHEQYF. The CDR3 nucleotides are TGTGCCAGCAGCCTTTCCCAGGGGGCCCACGAGCAGTACTTC.

The V call is TRBV11-2, the J call TRBJ2-7; D is unresolved. V gave up 5 bases and J gave up 2 bases, with 13 bases separating them. The CDR3 loop spans 14 amino acids. Germline assignment: CDR1 SGHAT and CDR2 FQNNGV. The CDR3 region is CASSPTRSPYEQYF. The CDR3 DNA follows: TGTGCCAGCAGCCCTACCAGATCTCCCTACGAGCAGTACTTC.

This chain links TRBV6-2 or TRBV6-3 with TRBJ1-1, with D possibly TRBD1 on 6 matching bases. The V end lost 5 bases, the J end lost 3 bases, and 16 bases lay between the germline ends. Germline V gene data show CDR1 as MNHEY and CDR2 as SVGEGT. The CDR3 loop spans 15 amino acids. The CDR3 DNA follows: TGTGCCAGCAGTGGCTCAGGGGCGGGGGACACTGAAGCTTTCTTT. The encoded protein is CASSGSGAGDTEAFF.

The chain carries TRBV9 and TRBJ1-1; D not certain. CDR3 length equals 14 residues. Germline loops: CDR1 SGDLS, CDR2 YYNGEE. V was trimmed by 2 bases and J by 1 base, leaving 9 bases between them. The CDR3 DNA reads TGTGCCAGCAGCGTGGACGGACGGAACACTGAAGCTTTCTTT. Amino acid sequence: CASSVDGRNTEAFF.

The V call is TRBV7-3, the J call TRBJ2-3, with 8 positions matching TRBD2. The germline gives CDR1 SGHTA, CDR2 FQGTGA. The junction had 2 bases not matched to a gene; V was cut back by 3 bases and J by 0 bases. This CDR3 is built from 15 residues. The CDR3 DNA is TGTGCCAGCAGCTTCGGGAGGGGGAGCACAGATACGCAGTATTTT. Protein sequence: CASSFGRGSTDTQYF.

V is TRBV24-1 and J is TRBJ1-2; TRBD1 matches 7 bases. V was clipped by 1 base and J by 4 bases; unmatched bases: 8. Germline CDR1 KGHDR, CDR2 SFDVKD. The CDR3 spans 16 residues. The CDR3 nucleotides read TGTGCCACCAGTGATTTCTCAGGACAGGATCCCTATGGCTACACCTTC. Translating gives CATSDFSGQDPYGYTF.

The chain is built from TRBV12-3 or TRBV12-4 and TRBJ1-5; D gene ambiguous. The V end lost 5 bases, the J end lost 5 bases, and 10 bases lay between the germline ends. This CDR3 has 13 amino acids. CDR3 protein: CASSPGTYQPQHF. CDR3 in DNA: TGTGCCAGCAGTCCGGGCACCTATCAGCCCCAGCATTTT.

V is TRBV6-2 or TRBV6-3 and J is TRBJ1-1; tentative D call: TRBD1 (6 bases). Trimming removed 5 bases from V and 2 bases from J, with 21 bases in between. Germline lookup yields CDR1 MNHEY and CDR2 SVGEGT. This CDR3 comprises 17 residues. The CDR3 region has the DNA TGTGCCAGCAGTGATAACAGCGGGGGCATTTTTAACACTGAAGCTTTCTTT. Its protein is CASSDNSGGIFNTEAFF.

This chain connects TRBV19 to TRBJ1-6; D ambiguous. The germline V gene has CDR1 LNHDA and CDR2 SQIVND (reference sequence). With 1 base removed from V and 7 bases from J, the gap between germline ends came to 11 bases. The CDR3 contains 15 residues. The CDR3 sequence: CASSIGSRYNSPLHF. The CDR3 nucleotides read TGTGCCAGTAGTATAGGTTCCAGATACAATTCACCCCTCCACTTT.

V gene TRBV11-3 combines with J gene TRBJ2-7, with D tentatively TRBD1 (5 bases). Germline V gene sequence: CDR1 SGHNT, CDR2 YENEEA. This CDR3 region has 13 residues. Trimming took off 5 bases at V and 2 bases at J, with 10 bases between the two ends. CDR3 sequence (DNA): TGTGCCAGCAGCAACAGGAGAGCCTACGAGCAGTACTTC. Its protein product is CASSNRRAYEQYF.

V usage is TRBV11-3 and J usage is TRBJ2-5; no reliable D call. Germline V CDR1 and CDR2: SGHNT, YENEEA. The CDR3 consists of 13 residues. With 4 bases removed from V and 3 bases from J, the gap between germline ends came to 9 bases. The CDR3 DNA is TGTGCCAGCAGCTACCGAGTGGAAGAGACCCAGTACTTC. Translation: CASSYRVEETQYF.

The chain couples TRBV10-3 to TRBJ1-3; 7 bases are shared with TRBD1. This CDR3 comprises 13 residues. Germline CDR1 and CDR2: ENHRY and SYGVKD. J lost 4 bases, V lost 6 bases, and 3 bases had no gene match. The CDR3 coding sequence is TGTGCCATCAGAGAGGGGGCAGGAAACACCATATATTTT. It codes for CAIREGAGNTIYF.

The chain couples TRBV7-2 to TRBJ2-3; no reliable D call. V gave up 1 base and J gave up 5 bases, with 4 bases separating them. In germline, CDR1 is SGHTA, CDR2 FQGNSA. This CDR3 is built from 12 residues. This chain's CDR3 is CASSLEGDTQYF. The CDR3 DNA is TGTGCCAGCAGCTTAGAGGGAGATACGCAGTATTTT.

Points on this clone: This specimen includes other DNA sequences encoding the same CDR3. V is TRBV11-3 and J is TRBJ1-1, with D maybe TRBD1 (5 bases). The germline V gene encodes CDR1 SGHNT and CDR2 YENEEA. V lost 3 bases and J lost 1, with 6 bases in between. The CDR3 has 13 residues. DNA for the CDR3: TGTGCCAGCAGCTTGGGGGGGAACACTGAAGCTTTCTTT. Amino acids: CASSLGGNTEAFF.